Presented here are 16 T cell receptor beta chains from one specimen sequenced in a study of cytomegalovirus exposure and HLA in healthy donors. The PCR ran on 60 Vbeta and 13 Jbeta primers. Sequenced by immunoSEQ multiplex PCR; TCRdb stores in-frame clones only, minus some. The sample has 130,000 to 150,000 clones; under 85% are singletons. Sequenced material: PBMCs. These TCRs come from a woman between 35 and 50 years old in good health and CMV-seropositive.

The J gene is TRBJ2-1, the V gene TRBV2, with D possibly TRBD2 on 5 matching bases. This CDR3 comprises 14 residues. Germline assignment: CDR1 SNHLY and CDR2 FYNNEI. Trimming removed 7 bases at V and 0 bases at J, with 10 bases between. In nucleotides, the CDR3 is TGTGCCAGCATTCGTGGGAGCTCCTACAATGAGCAGTTCTTC. This gives the protein CASIRGSSYNEQFF.

The chain has TRBV27 and TRBJ2-7; TRBD2 aligns across 12 bases. Trimming at V came to 3 bases and at J to 6 bases, leaving 6 bases not matched to a gene. The germline CDR1 and CDR2 sequences are MNHEY and SMNVEV (reference sequence). The CDR3 spans 15 residues. Here the CDR3 reads CASSFVSSGGGEQYF. CDR3 DNA sequence: TGTGCCAGCAGTTTCGTCTCTAGCGGGGGGGGCGAGCAGTACTTC.

This clone was found a few times. The V and J genes are TRBV23-1 and TRBJ2-3, with 7 bases identical to TRBD1. TRBV23-1 is an open reading frame whose function is uncertain. The CDR3 extends over 15 amino acids. Unmatched junction bases numbered 3, after V lost 2 bases and J lost 1 base. CDR3 region: CASSQDRVGTDTQYF. As DNA, the CDR3 is TGCGCCAGCAGTCAAGACAGGGTTGGCACAGATACGCAGTATTTT.

The V and J genes are TRBV4-1 and TRBJ1-2; TRBD1 might be the D (5 bases). Per germline, CDR1 MGHRA and CDR2 YSYEKL. The length of the CDR3 is 14 residues. Between the trimmed V and J ends, which lost 4 bases and 5 bases, there was a span of 14 bases. As DNA, the CDR3 is TGCGCCAGCAGCCCCGTAGGGGATGGGTATGGCTACACCTTC. Its protein is CASSPVGDGYGYTF.

The chain employs TRBV7-9 and TRBJ2-7; 8 bases map to TRBD1. V lost 5 bases to trimming and J lost 6 bases; unmatched junction nucleotides: 9. The CDR3 covers 14 residues. Germline V gives CDR1 SEHNR, CDR2 FQNEAQ (reference sequence). The chain's CDR3 is CASSPDRGAVEQYF. The CDR3 region has the DNA TGTGCCAGCAGCCCCGACAGGGGAGCGGTCGAGCAGTACTTC.

The chain carries TRBV5-1 and TRBJ2-5; D call uncertain. V was cut by 1 base and J by 5 bases, with 12 bases left in between. The CDR3 runs 14 residues. Germline V lookup: CDR1 SGHRS, CDR2 YFSETQ. CDR3 region: CASSLQGGRETQYF. The CDR3 DNA is TGCGCCAGCAGCTTGCAAGGCGGAAGGGAGACCCAGTACTTC.

This rearrangement joins TRBV5-1 to TRBJ2-5; 7 nucleotides agree with TRBD1. The germline V gene has CDR1 SGHRS and CDR2 YFSETQ. The CDR3 contains 13 residues. The V gene end was trimmed by 3 bases and the J gene end by 4 bases; junction bases not matched to a gene: 3. The CDR3 coding sequence is TGCGCCAGCAGCTCCCCAGGGGGAGAGACCCAGTACTTC. This gives the protein CASSSPGGETQYF.

In this sample, this clone turned up a few times. The gene calls are TRBV30 and TRBJ1-5; possibly TRBD1 for D (6 bases). Germline V lookup: CDR1 GTSNPN, CDR2 SVGIG (reference sequence). This CDR3 spans 14 amino acids. V was clipped by 6 bases and J by 3 bases, with 15 bases between them. CDR3 bases: TGTGCCTGTGTGGTGGCAGGGGCCAATCAGCCCCAGCATTTT. This gives the protein CACVVAGANQPQHF.

This clone has more than one count but fewer than ten. The CDR3 DNA sequence: TGCGCCAGCAACCCGGGACAGGGGGCTTACGAGCAGTACTTC. Protein: CASNPGQGAYEQYF. The chain uses TRBV5-1 and TRBJ2-7; 12 positions agree with TRBD1. CDR1 and CDR2 from the germline V gene are SGHRS and YFSETQ. The trim removed 6 bases at V and 4 bases at J, leaving 5 bases unmatched. CDR3 length: 14 amino acids.

V usage is TRBV10-3 and J usage is TRBJ2-5, with no clear D. The CDR3 spans 13 residues. The ends were cut back, 10 bases at V and 3 bases at J, with 15 bases in the middle. Germline lookup yields CDR1 ENHRY and CDR2 SYGVKD. The CDR3 nucleotides are TGTGCCACCCGGTTCCAAGAGGAAGAGACCCAGTACTTC. Translating gives CATRFQEEETQYF.

The V gene is TRBV10-1, the J gene TRBJ2-5; D perhaps matches TRBD1 (6 bases). The length of the CDR3 is 13 residues. Germline loops: CDR1 WNHNN, CDR2 SYGVQD (reference sequence). V shed 8 bases and J shed 5 bases, with 15 bases lying between them. In DNA form, the CDR3 reads TGCGCCAGCCCTGGACAGAGTCACGAGACCCAGTACTTC. Its protein product is CASPGQSHETQYF.

With regard to this clone: A junction end diverges from the germline sequence, so it may reflect a read error. CDR3 in DNA: TGTGCCAGCAGTCCGGGCCTAGCTCAGGATTTT. Protein: CASSPGLAQDF. The rearrangement links TRBV28 to TRBJ1-3, with no clear D. CDR3 size: 11 residues. Germline V gene sequence: CDR1 MDHEN, CDR2 SYDVKM.

This clone was seen a handful of times. The V and J genes are TRBV4-1 and TRBJ2-1, with 7 nucleotides matching TRBD1. The CDR3 contains 14 residues. From germline, CDR1 is MGHRA and CDR2 YSYEKL. Germline trimming cut 4 bases from V and 4 bases from J; bases unmatched to any gene: 4. The CDR3: CASSREGQYNEQFF. The CDR3 DNA follows: TGCGCCAGCAGCCGAGAGGGACAGTACAATGAGCAGTTCTTC.

CDR3 nucleotides: TGTGCCAGCAGTTACTTTCAGGGTACCGGGGAGCTGTTTTTT. Protein product: CASSYFQGTGELFF. The chain carries TRBV6-5 and TRBJ2-2; D may be TRBD1 (5 bases). V was shortened by 1 base and J by 5 bases, with 8 bases between the two germline ends. This CDR3 is 14 amino acids long. CDR1 MNHEY and CDR2 SVGAGI come from the germline V gene.

This clone was detected only a few times. At one end, the junction sequence differs from germline, possibly due to a read error. The chain has TRBV7-2 and TRBJ2-7; tentative D call: TRBD1 (5 bases). The CDR3 length is 12 residues. Germline CDR1 reads SGHTA; CDR2 reads FQGNSA. The CDR3 loop reads CASSLLAGAQTF. The CDR3 DNA reads as TGTGCCAGCAGCTTATTGGCTGGGGCACAGACCTTC.

This clone was counted a single time. This rearrangement joins TRBV2 to TRBJ1-2, with no clear D. CDR3 length equals 13 residues. V was pared by 6 bases and J by 4 bases, with 12 bases between. The V gene's germline CDR1 is SNHLY and CDR2 FYNNEI. The DNA for the CDR3 is TGTGCCAGCAGGAGGGCCACTAGCTATGGCTACACCTTC. Translation gives CASRRATSYGYTF.